A single sample is the source of the 13 T cell receptor beta chains below, sequenced in a study of cytomegalovirus exposure and HLA in healthy donors. PCR involved 60 Vbeta and 13 Jbeta primers. Libraries were prepared by immunoSEQ multiplex PCR; TCRdb keeps only in-frame clonotypes and omits some of them. Among approximately 150,000 clones listed, 85% were seen once. The source material was PBMCs. The receptors were gathered from a man aged 25 to 40 in good health and CMV-seropositive.

The rearrangement uses TRBV25-1 and TRBJ2-1; D remains ambiguous. Deletions cut 2 bases from V and 5 bases from J, with 7 bases between. Germline loops: CDR1 MGHDK, CDR2 SYGVNS. The CDR3 totals 13 residues. The CDR3 nucleotides read TGTGCCAGCAGTGAACAGATCGACAATGAGCAGTTCTTC. Encoded protein: CASSEQIDNEQFF.

The rearrangement joins TRBV5-4 to TRBJ1-2; D is perhaps TRBD1 (5 bases). The CDR3 extends over 13 amino acids. The germline V and J ends were trimmed by 0 bases and 6 bases, with 9 bases remaining between them. Germline CDR1 and CDR2: SGHNT and YYREEE (reference sequence). CDR3 region: CASSLAAGNGYTF. CDR3 nucleotides: TGTGCCAGCAGCTTGGCGGCAGGGAATGGCTACACCTTC.

The chain carries TRBV19 and TRBJ2-3; 9 bases agree with TRBD1. J was trimmed by 4 bases and V by 7 bases; bases with no gene match: 6. The CDR3 totals 14 residues. Looked up from germline, CDR1 is LNHDA and CDR2 is SQIVND (reference sequence). The CDR3 is CASTGQGLADTQYF. DNA of the CDR3: TGTGCCAGTACCGGACAGGGGTTGGCAGATACGCAGTATTTT.

This clone has a handful of counts. The chain uses TRBV6-5 and TRBJ2-7; maybe TRBD2 (6 bases). The V and J ends lost 2 bases and 6 bases respectively, with 11 bases between them. The CDR3 covers 13 residues. Germline CDR1 reads MNHEY; CDR2 reads SVGAGI. The CDR3: CASSYEGGREQYF. The CDR3 DNA sequence: TGTGCCAGCAGTTACGAGGGAGGACGCGAGCAGTACTTC.

This chain links TRBV5-4 with TRBJ1-5; tentatively, D is TRBD1 (6 bases). The germline V gene encodes CDR1 SGHNT and CDR2 YYREEE (reference sequence). The CDR3 spans 14 residues. Trimming took off 0 bases at V and 5 bases at J, with 9 bases between the two ends. DNA for the CDR3: TGTGCCAGCAGCTTGGAAGGGGGGGATCAGCCCCAGCATTTT. Protein product: CASSLEGGDQPQHF.

This chain links TRBV5-1 with TRBJ2-3, with D tentatively TRBD2 (6 bases). Germline CDR1 reads SGHRS; CDR2 reads YFSETQ. V dropped 0 bases and J dropped 0 bases, with 11 bases sitting between them. There are 16 residues in the CDR3. CDR3 DNA: TGCGCCAGCAGCTTGGGCCTAGCGACCAGCACAGATACGCAGTATTTT. It specifies CASSLGLATSTDTQYF.

The V call is TRBV7-8, the J call TRBJ1-5; 7 bases line up with TRBD1. Germline assignment: CDR1 SGHVS and CDR2 FQNEAQ. The CDR3 covers 17 residues. The V and J ends lost 1 base and 5 bases, in that order; junction bases with no gene match: 11. CDR3 sequence (DNA): TGTGCCAGCAGCTTAGATGGCGAGGTGGGACAGTATCAGCCCCAGCATTTT. As protein: CASSLDGEVGQYQPQHF.

As for this clone: A read error may account for a junction end that differs from germline. The chain has TRBV7-9 and TRBJ2-3; TRBD1 matches 7 bases. Germline V gene lookup returns CDR1 SEHNR and CDR2 FQNEAQ (reference sequence). The CDR3 consists of 14 residues. The CDR3 protein is CSSSLRGMADTQYF. The CDR3 DNA is TGTTCCAGCAGCCTCAGGGGGATGGCAGATACGCAGTATTTT.

The J gene is TRBJ1-2, the V gene TRBV12-5, with D perhaps TRBD1 (6 bases). Germline-derived CDR1 and CDR2 are LGHNT and FRNRAP. The V and J ends lost 2 bases and 4 bases respectively, with 8 bases between them. The CDR3 is 13 residues long. The chain's CDR3 is CASGLRGTYGYTF. The CDR3 nucleotides read TGTGCTAGTGGTTTGAGGGGGACCTATGGCTACACCTTC. The variable domain in full, completed from reference TRBV12-5 and TRBJ1-2, reads DARVTQTPRHKVTEMGQEVTMRCQPILGHNTVFWYRQTMMQGLELLAYFRNRAPLDDSGMPKDRFSAEMPDATLATLKIQPSEPRDSAVYFCASGLRGTYGYTFGSGTRLTVV.

The chain recombines TRBV7-2 with TRBJ1-1; 7 nucleotides match TRBD1. CDR1 is SGHTA and CDR2 is FQGNSA in the germline V gene. CDR3 length: 15 amino acids. Germline trimming cut 2 bases from V and 4 bases from J; bases unmatched to any gene: 7. In nucleotides, the CDR3 is TGTGCCAGCAGCTTATTACAGGGGATAGGCACTGAAGCTTTCTTT. As protein: CASSLLQGIGTEAFF.

CDR3 DNA sequence: TGCGCCAGCAGCTTGTCGGGAGACTCCTACAATGAGCAGTTCTTC. Translating it yields CASSLSGDSYNEQFF. The chain uses TRBV5-1 and TRBJ2-1; TRBD2 might be the D (6 bases). The germline V gene encodes CDR1 SGHRS and CDR2 YFSETQ. V dropped 1 base and J dropped 0 bases, with 8 bases sitting between them. The CDR3 spans 15 residues.

The chain links TRBV29-1 to TRBJ1-3; the match to TRBD1 covers 8 bases. This CDR3 region has 13 residues. V was pared by 6 bases and J by 0 bases, with 1 base of the junction left unmatched. CDR1 and CDR2 (germline): SQVTM, ANQGSEA. The CDR3 sequence is CSVTGGSGNTIYF. CDR3 sequence (DNA): TGCAGCGTAACAGGGGGCTCTGGAAACACCATATATTTT.

The CDR3 loop reads CASSFPGQGYGYTF. Here the CDR3 DNA reads TGTGCCAGCAGCTTTCCGGGACAGGGCTATGGCTACACCTTC. This chain connects TRBV5-6 to TRBJ1-2; TRBD1 matches 9 bases. The V and J ends lost 2 bases and 4 bases, in that order; junction bases with no gene match: 3. Germline V gene lookup returns CDR1 SGHDT and CDR2 YYEEEE. The CDR3 length is 14 residues.